These 32 T cell receptor beta chains came from one sample sequenced in a study of radiation and T cells in renal cell carcinoma. Time point noted: blood 2 weeks post-SBRT. Treatment meaning: 15 Gy SBRT to primary tumor, nephrectomy 4 weeks later. Libraries were prepared by immunoSEQ multiplex PCR; TCRdb keeps only in-frame clonotypes and omits some of them. The sample lists fewer than 150,000 clones; more than 75% were seen once. This material consisted of blood, taken from a patient whose treatment included radiotherapy and nephrectomy. The receptors here all came from a woman in her 70s with renal cell carcinoma.

V and J are TRBV5-1 and TRBJ1-6, with 9 nucleotides matching TRBD1. V shed 1 base and J 6 bases; nucleotides not matched to a gene: 5. The CDR3 totals 16 residues. Germline V gene sequence: CDR1 SGHRS, CDR2 YFSETQ. CDR3 sequence reads: CASSLTRDRVNSPLHF. Here the CDR3 DNA reads TGCGCCAGCAGCTTGACCCGGGACAGGGTTAATTCACCCCTCCACTTT.

V gene TRBV5-4 combines with J gene TRBJ2-3; 8 bases align to TRBD2. The CDR3 runs to 17 residues. Germline CDR1 and CDR2: SGHNT and YYREEE (reference sequence). V lost 3 bases to trimming and J lost 6 bases; unmatched junction nucleotides: 15. CDR3 bases: TGTGCCAGCAGCTGGGGGGGGACACGGACTAGCAGCGATACGCAGTATTTT. Protein product: CASSWGGTRTSSDTQYF. The whole variable domain, remainder taken from reference TRBV5-4 and TRBJ2-3, is ETGVTQSPTHLIKTRGQQVTLRCSSQSGHNTVSWYQQALGQGPQFIFQYYREEENGRGNFPPRFSGLQFPNYSSELNVNALELDDSALYLCASSWGGTRTSSDTQYFGPGTRLTVL.

The chain employs TRBV19 and TRBJ1-2, with a tentative D call TRBD1 (5 bases). Trimming shortened V by 1 base and J by 4 bases, and 13 bases separated the two germline ends. The germline V gene encodes CDR1 LNHDA and CDR2 SQIVND (reference sequence). This CDR3 region has 15 residues. The CDR3 is CASSIADRDSYGYTF. CDR3 DNA sequence: TGTGCCAGTAGTATAGCAGACCGGGACTCCTATGGCTACACCTTC.

V is TRBV9 and J is TRBJ2-3; 10 bases map to TRBD2. The length of the CDR3 is 18 residues. Germline trimming cut 3 bases from V and 3 bases from J; bases unmatched to any gene: 13. Germline V CDR1 and CDR2: SGDLS, YYNGEE. The CDR3 protein is CASSGLGGSGGRTDTQYF. In DNA form, the CDR3 reads TGTGCCAGCAGCGGCCTCGGGGGTAGCGGGGGGAGGACAGATACGCAGTATTTT.

The J gene is TRBJ1-1, the V gene TRBV7-9; no clear D gene. The CDR3 length is 15 residues. Looked up from germline, CDR1 is SEHNR and CDR2 is FQNEAQ (reference sequence). V lost 5 bases, J lost 2 bases, and 15 bases lay in between. CDR3 loop: CASSLGLMQNTEAFF. CDR3 DNA: TGTGCCAGCAGCCTCGGTTTAATGCAAAACACTGAAGCTTTCTTT.

The chain is built from TRBV7-2 and TRBJ2-3; D perhaps matches TRBD2 (7 bases). Germline CDR1 and CDR2: SGHTA and FQGNSA. The CDR3 is 18 residues long. V lost 1 base and J lost 0, with 17 bases in between. The CDR3 DNA reads as TGTGCCAGCAGCTTAGTTAGTTCGCGGGGGCGAAGCACAGATACGCAGTATTTT. Translation gives CASSLVSSRGRSTDTQYF.

This chain uses TRBV7-2 with TRBJ2-2, with D possibly being TRBD2 (6 bases). The CDR3 extends over 18 amino acids. V lost 4 bases and J lost 0, with 18 bases in between. Germline values: CDR1 SGHTA, CDR2 FQGNSA. CDR3 nucleotide sequence: TGTGCCAGCAGCTCCCTCCGGGGGAAAGCGGCGAACACCGGGGAGCTGTTTTTT. This codes for CASSSLRGKAANTGELFF.

The chain recombines TRBV7-3 with TRBJ1-5; D is possibly TRBD1 (6 bases). The length of the CDR3 is 20 residues. From germline, CDR1 is SGHTA and CDR2 FQGTGA. V lost 2 bases to trimming and J lost 0 bases, with 23 bases between them. CDR3 in amino acids: CASSLEGVDPGIYSNQPQHF. CDR3 bases: TGTGCCAGCAGCTTAGAGGGGGTCGACCCTGGTATCTATAGCAATCAGCCCCAGCATTTT. The whole variable domain, filled in from reference TRBV7-3 and TRBJ1-5, reads GAGVSQTPSNKVTEKGKYVELRCDPISGHTALYWYRQSLGQGPEFLIYFQGTGAADDSGLPNDRFFAVRPEGSVSTLKIQRTERGDSAVYLCASSLEGVDPGIYSNQPQHFGDGTRLSIL.

The chain combines TRBV28 with TRBJ2-7, with a possible D match to TRBD2 (6 bases). This CDR3 spans 16 amino acids. Germline V gene lookup returns CDR1 MDHEN and CDR2 SYDVKM. Trimming took off 4 bases at V and 9 bases at J, with 25 bases between the two ends. The DNA for the CDR3 is TGTGCCAGCAGTTCCCTGGCGGGGATCCAGCTGAGCGGGCAGTACTTC. Amino acids: CASSSLAGIQLSGQYF. The whole variable domain, filled in from reference TRBV28 and TRBJ2-7, reads DVKVTQSSRYLVKRTGEKVFLECVQDMDHENMFWYRQDPGLGLRLIYFSYDVKMKEKGDIPEGYSVSREKKERFSLILESASTNQTSMYLCASSSLAGIQLSGQYFGPGTRLTVT.

The V call is TRBV6-5, the J call TRBJ1-5; D is uncertain. The V gene's germline CDR1 is MNHEY and CDR2 SVGAGI. The CDR3 covers 12 residues. Deletions cut 4 bases from V and 7 bases from J, with 8 bases between. DNA for the CDR3: TGTGCCAGCAGTTCCCAGAGGCAGCCCCAGCATTTT. Translation gives CASSSQRQPQHF.

This clone was seen only a few times. J is TRBJ1-1 and V is TRBV6-4; TRBD1 matches 8 bases. Per the germline V gene, CDR1 is MRHNA and CDR2 is SNTAGT. This CDR3 spans 13 amino acids. V shed 10 bases, J shed 2 bases, and the junction held 6 bases outside the gene matches. CDR3 coding DNA: TGTGCCACTTCGACAGGGGCAAACACTGAAGCTTTCTTT. This sequence encodes CATSTGANTEAFF.

The rearrangement links TRBV11-2 to TRBJ2-7; perhaps TRBD1 as D (5 bases). Deletions cut 2 bases from V and 3 bases from J, with 17 bases between. Germline V gene data show CDR1 as SGHAT and CDR2 as FQNNGV. This CDR3 region has 16 residues. CDR3 bases: TGTGCCAGCAGCTTATGGCCTCCAGGGTTAAGCTACGAGCAGTACTTC. It yields the protein CASSLWPPGLSYEQYF.

V gene TRBV9 combines with J gene TRBJ2-5; D ambiguous. V was shortened by 0 bases and J by 3 bases, with 12 bases between the two germline ends. This CDR3 has 15 amino acids. CDR1 SGDLS and CDR2 YYNGEE come from the germline V gene. The CDR3 coding sequence is TGTGCCAGCAGCGTAGGGGAAGGGTCTAAAGAGACCCAGTACTTC. Protein product: CASSVGEGSKETQYF.

The rearrangement links TRBV9 to TRBJ1-1, with D possibly TRBD1 on 6 matching bases. The CDR3 length is 13 residues. Per germline, CDR1 SGDLS and CDR2 YYNGEE. The V gene lost 2 bases and the J gene lost 3 bases, with 8 bases spanning the gap. In nucleotides, the CDR3 is TGTGCCAGCAGCGTCGAGGGGGACACTGAAGCTTTCTTT. It translates to CASSVEGDTEAFF.

The CDR3 loop is CASSLALGPGVHEQYF. The CDR3 DNA follows: TGTGCCAGCAGCTTAGCGCTCGGGCCGGGGGTCCACGAGCAGTACTTC. The chain employs TRBV7-9 and TRBJ2-7, with a tentative D call TRBD2 (6 bases). Germline CDR1 reads SEHNR; CDR2 reads FQNEAQ (reference sequence). The CDR3 sequence is 16 residues long. V was pared by 0 bases and J by 5 bases, with 17 bases between.

This chain links TRBV15 with TRBJ2-3; D is tentatively TRBD1 or TRBD2 (6 bases each). V was clipped by 0 bases and J by 0 bases, with 13 bases between them. The V gene's germline CDR1 is LNHNV and CDR2 YYDKDF (reference sequence). The CDR3 covers 17 residues. This CDR3 reads CATSRDSRGRSTDTQYF. The CDR3 DNA follows: TGTGCCACCAGCAGAGATAGTCGGGGGCGCAGCACAGATACGCAGTATTTT.

This sequence joins TRBV5-1 and TRBJ2-5; 10 nucleotides line up with TRBD2. The CDR3 loop spans 15 amino acids. CDR1 is SGHRS and CDR2 is YFSETQ in the germline V gene. The V gene end was trimmed by 4 bases and the J gene end by 2 bases; junction bases not matched to a gene: 5. The CDR3 sequence is CASSLSGGFQETQYF. For the CDR3, the DNA is TGCGCCAGCAGCCTTAGCGGGGGGTTTCAAGAGACCCAGTACTTC.

V gene TRBV7-2 combines with J gene TRBJ1-3; possible D gene TRBD1, 6 bases. The CDR3 runs to 16 residues. Germline V gene sequence: CDR1 SGHTA, CDR2 FQGNSA. V lost 1 base to trimming and J lost 4 bases, with 14 bases between them. CDR3 sequence reads: CASSLVGSGAGNTIYF. In DNA form, the CDR3 reads TGTGCCAGCAGCTTAGTGGGGTCAGGGGCCGGAAACACCATATATTTT.

In its sample, this clone was seen a few times. The CDR3 sequence is CASSYGTGGTEAFF. The CDR3 DNA is TGTGCCAGCAGTTACGGTACAGGGGGCACTGAAGCTTTCTTT. The chain couples TRBV6-6 to TRBJ1-1; the match to TRBD1 covers 8 bases. The CDR3 length is 14 residues. V was pared by 2 bases and J by 4 bases, with 3 bases of the junction left unmatched. Per the germline V gene, CDR1 is MNHNY and CDR2 is SVGAGI (reference sequence).

The rearrangement uses TRBV28 and TRBJ2-7, with 10 bases matching TRBD1. Germline lookup yields CDR1 MDHEN and CDR2 SYDVKM. V lost 9 bases and J lost 7; bases outside the gene matches: 3. The CDR3 is 11 residues long. The CDR3 coding sequence is TGTGCCAGTCGGGACAGGGGTGAGCAGTACTTC. This translates into CASRDRGEQYF.

V usage is TRBV4-1 and J usage is TRBJ1-1; D perhaps matches TRBD1 (5 bases). Germline V gene lookup returns CDR1 MGHRA and CDR2 YSYEKL. This CDR3 spans 14 amino acids. V was pared by 4 bases and J by 1 base, with 10 bases between. As DNA, the CDR3 is TGCGCCAGCAGCCCGAGGGGTTGGAACACTGAAGCTTTCTTT. Translated: CASSPRGWNTEAFF.

The gene calls are TRBV5-4 and TRBJ2-7, with 8 bases that match TRBD1. The V gene end was trimmed by 3 bases and the J gene end by 2 bases; junction bases not matched to a gene: 4. The CDR3 sequence is 14 residues long. CDR1 and CDR2 (germline): SGHNT, YYREEE (reference sequence). The CDR3 protein is CASSSGQVTYEQYF. CDR3 sequence (DNA): TGTGCCAGCAGCTCGGGACAGGTTACCTACGAGCAGTACTTC.

This clone showed up just a few times. The chain combines TRBV2 with TRBJ1-1; 8 nucleotides align to TRBD1. The CDR3 contains 12 residues. Germline values: CDR1 SNHLY, CDR2 FYNNEI. V lost 8 bases, J lost 1 base, and 0 bases stayed unmatched. The CDR3 here is CASGQGNTEAFF. The CDR3 DNA reads as TGTGCCAGCGGACAGGGGAACACTGAAGCTTTCTTT.

In DNA form, the CDR3 reads TGTGCCAGCAGGGGCGTAAATGAGCAGTTCTTC. Protein: CASRGVNEQFF. J is TRBJ2-1 and V is TRBV6-1; D ambiguous. Germline V gives CDR1 MNHNS, CDR2 SASEGT. The CDR3 length is 11 residues. With 6 bases removed from V and 7 bases from J, the gap between germline ends came to 7 bases.

The V gene is TRBV11-2, the J gene TRBJ2-3, with a tentative D call TRBD2 (6 bases). Germline CDR1 reads SGHAT; CDR2 reads FQNNGV. CDR3 size: 16 residues. Between the trimmed V and J ends, which lost 3 bases and 1 base, there was a span of 14 bases. In nucleotides, the CDR3 is TGTGCCAGCAGCTTGGGGGGTCCAACTGGCACAGATACGCAGTATTTT. Encoded protein: CASSLGGPTGTDTQYF.

V and J are TRBV27 and TRBJ1-5; a weak D match, TRBD1 (6 bases). V lost 0 bases, J lost 7 bases, and 10 bases lay in between. This CDR3 comprises 14 residues. The germline V gene has CDR1 MNHEY and CDR2 SMNVEV (reference sequence). The CDR3 sequence is CASSLSTQGQPQHF. The CDR3 DNA follows: TGTGCCAGCAGTTTATCCACCCAGGGGCAGCCCCAGCATTTT.

The chain combines TRBV2 with TRBJ2-5; 15 positions match TRBD2. The trim removed 8 bases at V and 9 bases at J, leaving 16 bases unmatched. The CDR3 loop spans 17 amino acids. Germline CDR1 SNHLY, CDR2 FYNNEI. CDR3 nucleotide sequence: TGTGCCAGCGGTCTGGGACTAGCGGGGGGTCCAACTGTGGCCCAGTACTTC. Protein: CASGLGLAGGPTVAQYF.

The chain is built from TRBV30 and TRBJ1-1; D is perhaps TRBD1 (5 bases). The length of the CDR3 is 14 residues. The germline CDR1 and CDR2 sequences are GTSNPN and SVGIG (reference sequence). V was trimmed by 2 bases and J by 1 base, leaving 11 bases between them. CDR3 sequence: CAWSNLGGNTEAFF. The CDR3 nucleotides are TGTGCCTGGAGTAATCTGGGGGGGAACACTGAAGCTTTCTTT.

This chain joins TRBV30 and TRBJ2-5; no definite D call. The V gene's germline CDR1 is GTSNPN and CDR2 SVGIG (reference sequence). Trimming shortened V by 0 bases and J by 0 bases, and 5 bases separated the two germline ends. The length of the CDR3 is 13 residues. CDR3 region: CAWSVQYQETQYF. Written as DNA, the CDR3 is TGTGCCTGGAGTGTCCAGTACCAAGAGACCCAGTACTTC. Drawing the rest from reference TRBV30 and TRBJ2-5, the complete variable domain is SQTIHQWPATLVQPVGSPLSLECTVEGTSNPNLYWYRQAAGRGLQLLFYSVGIGQISSEVPQNLSASRPQDRQFILSSKKLLLSDSGFYLCAWSVQYQETQYFGPGTRLLVL.

This clone was seen once. This sequence joins TRBV6-5 and TRBJ1-3; tentatively, D is TRBD1 (5 bases). The CDR3 sequence is 15 residues long. The germline V gene encodes CDR1 MNHEY and CDR2 SVGAGI. V was clipped by 5 bases and J by 2 bases, with 13 bases between them. The CDR3 spells CASSRDRVPGNTIYF. CDR3 sequence (DNA): TGTGCCAGCAGTCGAGACAGAGTACCTGGAAACACCATATATTTT.

This chain uses TRBV11-3 with TRBJ2-5; D not certain. The germline gives CDR1 SGHNT, CDR2 YENEEA. Trimming shortened V by 1 base and J by 2 bases, and 8 bases separated the two germline ends. This CDR3 has 14 residues. CDR3 amino acids: CASSLGRHQETQYF. Here the CDR3 DNA reads TGTGCCAGCAGCTTAGGCAGACATCAAGAGACCCAGTACTTC.

The count of this clone is one. The chain recombines TRBV6-1 with TRBJ2-7, with D perhaps TRBD1 or TRBD2 (5 bases each). Trimming took off 0 bases at V and 1 base at J, with 13 bases between the two ends. Germline V gene lookup returns CDR1 MNHNS and CDR2 SASEGT. The CDR3 totals 16 residues. CDR3 sequence: CASSEAAWDPSYEQYF. The CDR3 DNA follows: TGTGCCAGCAGTGAAGCTGCGTGGGACCCATCCTACGAGCAGTACTTC.